This TCR beta chain was sequenced for a study of blood T cells in healthy people across ages. General study results and limits: Observed TCR beta diversity showed a strong correlation with the percentage of naive T cells as measured by flow cytometry.

Alongside a J-beta primer mix, a sample-barcoded 5' primer served in a second PCR lasting roughly 7 to 11 cycles. Each CDR3 protein is one row after TCRdb ran MiXCR on the 5' RACE reads. The repertoire holds 650,000 to 800,000 distinct CDR3 sequences, with around two fifths as singletons. The CDR3 is 17 residues long. Deletions cut 3 bases from V and 7 bases from J, with 25 bases between. In germline, CDR1 is SGHTA, CDR2 FQGNSA. This clonotype was counted only a few times. Its target is not known. The chain carries TRBV7-2 and TRBJ2-7; possible D gene TRBD2, 6 bases. The TCR sequence derives from a man in his sixties in good health. The material sequenced was blood. Here the CDR3 reads CASSFSLGSDGGGEQYF. As DNA, the CDR3 is TGTGCCAGCAGCTTCAGCTTAGGGAGCGACGGGGGAGGTGAGCAGTACTTC.